Here is one T cell receptor (beta chain) with its context. Its antigen is still unknown. The entry originates in a study of cytomegalovirus exposure and HLA in healthy donors. Findings of the study overall: With high specificity and sensitivity, the classifier reportedly diagnosed cytomegalovirus status.

The germline V and J ends were trimmed by 0 bases and 5 bases, with 5 bases remaining between them. There are 12 residues in the CDR3. CDR1 SGHRS and CDR2 YFSETQ come from the germline V gene. Vbeta (60) and Jbeta (13) primers were used in the PCR. Using immunoSEQ multiplex PCR, the repertoire was profiled, and TCRdb retains in-frame clones only, with some absent. The repertoire holds some 120,000 clones, 75% to 85% seen once, with roughly 2% in the top ten. The gene calls are TRBV5-1 and TRBJ2-5; D call uncertain. This clonotype originated in a man aged 45-65 years in good health and CMV-seronegative. What was sequenced was PBMCs. The CDR3 protein is CASSLDGETQYF. The DNA for the CDR3 is TGCGCCAGCAGCTTGGACGGGGAGACCCAGTACTTC.